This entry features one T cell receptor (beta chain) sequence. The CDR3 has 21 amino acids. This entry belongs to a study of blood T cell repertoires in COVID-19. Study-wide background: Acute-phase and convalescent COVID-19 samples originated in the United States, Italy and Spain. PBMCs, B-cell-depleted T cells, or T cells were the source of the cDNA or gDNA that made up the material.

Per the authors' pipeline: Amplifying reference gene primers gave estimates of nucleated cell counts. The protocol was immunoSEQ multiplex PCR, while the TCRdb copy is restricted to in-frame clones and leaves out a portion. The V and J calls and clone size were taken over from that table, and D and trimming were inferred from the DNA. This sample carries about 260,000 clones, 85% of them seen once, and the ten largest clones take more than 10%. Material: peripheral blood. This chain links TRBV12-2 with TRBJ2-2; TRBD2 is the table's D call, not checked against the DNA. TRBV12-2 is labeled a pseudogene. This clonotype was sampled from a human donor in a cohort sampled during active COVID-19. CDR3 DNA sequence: TGTGCAAGTCGCTTAGGGTTCCGACTAGCGGGAGGGAGGTGGGTTACCGGGGAGCTGTTTTTT. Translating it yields CASRLGFRLAGGRWVTGELFF.